This record covers a single TCR beta chain. The PCR was carried out with 60 Vbeta primers and 13 Jbeta primers. Clones were sequenced by immunoSEQ multiplex PCR, and TCRdb holds only the in-frame ones, with some missing. The sample includes 150,000 to 200,000 clones, about 86% of them seen just once. These data originate in a study of cytomegalovirus exposure and HLA in healthy donors. Germline V gives CDR1 MNHNS, CDR2 SASEGT. Trimming pared 11 bases from V and 2 bases from J, leaving 9 bases between. The CDR3 is made up of 11 amino acids. This TCR came from a woman aged 18-29 years in good health and CMV-seronegative. V and J are TRBV6-1 and TRBJ1-1; no definite D call. The sequenced material came from PBMCs. In DNA, the CDR3 is TGTGCCGCGGTGTTTAACACTGAAGCTTTCTTT. Translating it yields CAAVFNTEAFF.